Detailed here is one TCR beta chain. Its antigen is as yet unknown. Clones were sequenced by immunoSEQ multiplex PCR, and TCRdb holds only the in-frame ones, with some missing. The sample lists about 2 million clones, approximately 94% seen once, with 0.9% to 1.3% in the top ten. CD8 cells classed as naive were CD45RO-negative and positively selected for CCR7, excluding terminally differentiated effector memory CD45RA+ cells. Looked up from germline, CDR1 is MNHNY and CDR2 is SVGAGI (reference sequence). Trimming took 0 bases from V and 6 from J, leaving 17 bases between them. The CDR3 has 16 amino acids. These data originate in a study of shared clonotypes between healthy human individuals. The overall study: Those who served as donors were a couple of women and three men between the ages of 18 and 49. Each donor had three CD4 naive, three CD4 memory, two CD8 naive and one CD8 memory plate.

The study, taken as a whole, reports: For naive CD4 cells, around 5% of clonotypes were shared across a few donors.

The sequenced sample consisted of naive CD8+ T cells sorted from blood. The chain recombines TRBV6-6 with TRBJ1-2; D gene ambiguous. The clonotype comes from a man between 18 and 35 years old in good health. CDR3 in DNA: TGTGCCAGCAGTTACTCGAGCGAGGACCTGTTAGATGGCTACACCTTC. This codes for CASSYSSEDLLDGYTF.